This T cell receptor beta chain was observed in a study of OX40 agonist ivuxolimab in advanced cancers. Whole-study results and caveats: Both CD4+ and CD8+ T cell populations in blood had undergone clonal expansion by week 6 at 0.1 to 3.0 mg/kg.

Produced via immunoSEQ multiplex PCR; TCRdb's table is partial and in-frame only. This sample carries 60,000 to 100,000 clones, about nine tenths of them seen once, and the ten largest clones take roughly 0.22%. Turning to this clone: Its specificity is unknown.

This CDR3 comprises 16 residues. In germline, CDR1 is KGHSH, CDR2 LQKENI. V lost 0 bases, J lost 6 bases, and 16 bases lay in between. The sequencing used CD4+ or CD8+ T cells sorted from blood, collected in a trial of the OX40 agonist ivuxolimab. The sequence was obtained from an adult with an advanced solid tumor such as melanoma, head and neck, liver or kidney cancer. The rearrangement joins TRBV18 to TRBJ2-3, with D possibly being TRBD2 (5 bases). CDR3 sequence reads: CASSPPVRRSGDTQYF. The CDR3 DNA sequence: TGTGCCAGCTCACCACCGGTGAGGCGCTCGGGGGATACGCAGTATTTT.